The 15 T cell receptor beta chains below all came from one sample that was sequenced in a study of blood T cell repertoires in COVID-19. Only in-frame clones appear in the TCRdb table, and some are missing; sequencing was by immunoSEQ multiplex PCR. The sample shows about 120,000 clones, more than 75% of them seen only once. The sequenced sample was peripheral blood. The receptor set was obtained from a man between 60 and 75 years old with acute or convalescent COVID-19.

This clone came up once. V gene TRBV15 combines with J gene TRBJ2-1; D remains unclear. V lost 1 base, J lost 5 bases, and 6 bases lay in between. Germline V CDR1 and CDR2: LNHNV, YYDKDF (reference sequence). The CDR3 extends over 13 amino acids. In nucleotides, the CDR3 is TGTGCCACCAGCAGAGGTCGCGACAATGAGCAGTTCTTC. Translating it yields CATSRGRDNEQFF.

The chain couples TRBV7-2 to TRBJ2-7, with TRBD1 as a possible D gene (6 bases). There are 16 residues in the CDR3. V was pared by 6 bases and J by 2 bases, with 20 bases between. Germline CDR1 reads SGHTA; CDR2 reads FQGNSA. The CDR3 loop is CASSFGFWTATYEQYF. In DNA form, the CDR3 reads TGTGCCAGCAGTTTTGGGTTTTGGACAGCCACCTACGAGCAGTACTTC.

J is TRBJ2-2 and V is TRBV6-6, with 11 bases matching TRBD2. Losses at the gene ends were 5 bases for V and 6 bases for J; bases not matched to a gene: 20. There are 20 residues in the CDR3. Germline loops: CDR1 MNHNY, CDR2 SVGAGI (reference sequence). The CDR3 loop is CASSPLLGLAGGPAPGELFF. The CDR3 DNA reads TGTGCCAGCAGTCCCCTCCTGGGGTTAGCGGGAGGGCCTGCTCCCGGGGAGCTGTTTTTT.

The table lists this clone with a few counts. The CDR3 region has the DNA TGCAGCGTTGAAGACGCACAGTCCTACGAGCAGTACTTC. Its protein is CSVEDAQSYEQYF. The chain employs TRBV29-1 and TRBJ2-7; D uncertain. The V end lost 0 bases, the J end lost 1 base, and 7 bases lay between the germline ends. Germline CDR1 is SQVTM and CDR2 is ANQGSEA. The CDR3 extends over 13 amino acids.

This chain connects TRBV6-6 to TRBJ1-3; a weak D match, TRBD1 (6 bases). Per the germline V gene, CDR1 is MNHNY and CDR2 is SVGAGI (reference sequence). This CDR3 comprises 14 residues. V shed 6 bases and J shed 4 bases, with 13 bases lying between them. CDR3 residues: CASSSQGDGNTIYF. The CDR3 region has the DNA TGTGCCAGCAGCTCACAGGGTGACGGAAACACCATATATTTT.

This clone showed up just a few times. The genes are TRBV28 and TRBJ1-2, with D possibly being TRBD1 (5 bases). V gave up 3 bases and J gave up 4 bases, with 12 bases separating them. The CDR3 sequence is 14 residues long. Germline loops: CDR1 MDHEN, CDR2 SYDVKM. CDR3 nucleotides: TGTGCCAGCAGTTTTATGGGGCAAGGCTATGGCTACACCTTC. As protein: CASSFMGQGYGYTF.

V and J are TRBV11-2 and TRBJ2-3; D uncertain. Germline CDR1 reads SGHAT; CDR2 reads FQNNGV. The CDR3 has 15 amino acids. V was clipped by 6 bases and J by 0 bases, with 13 bases between them. CDR3 bases: TGTGCCAGCAGTCCAGACACGTACAGCACAGATACGCAGTATTTT. As protein: CASSPDTYSTDTQYF.

This chain connects TRBV5-1 to TRBJ2-2; perhaps TRBD1 as D (5 bases). The CDR3 is made up of 15 amino acids. V dropped 0 bases and J dropped 6 bases, with 12 bases sitting between them. Germline V gene sequence: CDR1 SGHRS, CDR2 YFSETQ. This CDR3 is CASSLAVAGPGELFF. The DNA of the CDR3 is TGCGCCAGCAGCTTGGCCGTGGCAGGGCCCGGGGAGCTGTTTTTT.

This clone was recorded only once. J is TRBJ2-3 and V is TRBV7-2; possible D gene TRBD1, 5 bases. Germline CDR1 SGHTA, CDR2 FQGNSA. CDR3 length: 17 amino acids. Trimming took 1 base from V and 0 from J, leaving 14 bases between them. The CDR3 protein is CASSLVLGLTSTDTQYF. Here the CDR3 DNA reads TGTGCCAGCAGCTTAGTATTGGGGCTAACTAGCACAGATACGCAGTATTTT.

The chain uses TRBV28 and TRBJ2-7; 10 bases are a match to TRBD1. V dropped 6 bases and J dropped 9; count of bases not matched to a gene: 14. This CDR3 contains 15 residues. CDR1 and CDR2 (germline): MDHEN, SYDVKM. CDR3 residues: CASRKTGGGGTGQYF. CDR3 sequence (DNA): TGTGCCAGCAGAAAGACAGGGGGCGGGGGAACCGGGCAGTACTTC.

The V call is TRBV11-2, the J call TRBJ2-7; TRBD1 aligns across 7 bases. CDR1 and CDR2 from the germline V gene are SGHAT and FQNNGV. This CDR3 is 13 amino acids long. The J segment lost 6 bases and the V segment lost 0 bases, leaving 2 bases of the junction unmatched. CDR3 residues: CASSLDSGGEQYF. CDR3 nucleotides: TGTGCCAGCAGCTTAGATTCAGGGGGCGAGCAGTACTTC.

In its sample, this clone was seen once. This chain connects TRBV25-1 to TRBJ1-3; TRBD1 matches at 8 bases. The V gene end was trimmed by 3 bases and the J gene end by 4 bases; junction bases not matched to a gene: 5. This CDR3 is 15 amino acids long. CDR1 and CDR2 (germline): MGHDK, SYGVNS. The CDR3 spells CASSEHGTGGNTIYF. Here the CDR3 DNA reads TGTGCCAGCAGTGAGCACGGGACAGGAGGAAACACCATATATTTT. Complete variable domain (other parts from reference TRBV25-1 and TRBJ1-3): EADIYQTPRYLVIGTGKKITLECSQTMGHDKMYWYQQDPGMELHLIHYSYGVNSTEKGDLSSESTVSRIRTEHFPLTLESARPSHTSQYLCASSEHGTGGNTIYFGEGSWLTVV.

The genes are TRBV25-1 and TRBJ2-7, with D possibly matching TRBD2 (6 bases). Per the germline V gene, CDR1 is MGHDK and CDR2 is SYGVNS. The CDR3 covers 17 residues. V lost 1 base and J 3 bases, leaving 19 bases between the germline ends. The CDR3 protein is CASSESGRRGSYYEQYF. The CDR3 DNA sequence: TGTGCCAGCAGTGAATCGGGCAGGAGGGGATCCTACTACGAGCAGTACTTC.

This clone was seen a handful of times. The J gene is TRBJ2-7, the V gene TRBV4-3; a possible D gene is TRBD2 (6 bases). V was shortened by 1 base and J by 2 bases, with 27 bases between the two germline ends. Germline-derived CDR1 and CDR2 are LGHNA and YSLEER. The CDR3 loop spans 20 amino acids. DNA of the CDR3: TGCGCCAGCAGCCAAGCCCTCGGTGGAGGGACTTTAGGGAAGACCTACGAGCAGTACTTC. As protein: CASSQALGGGTLGKTYEQYF.

This clone appeared a single time. The chain couples TRBV28 to TRBJ1-1, with a weak D call TRBD1 (5 bases). V lost 5 bases and J lost 5, with 15 bases in between. Germline V gene lookup returns CDR1 MDHEN and CDR2 SYDVKM. The CDR3 sequence is 14 residues long. The DNA of the CDR3 is TGTGCCAGCAGTGGGGACGGGGGGTTAACTGAAGCTTTCTTT. Protein sequence: CASSGDGGLTEAFF.